This TCR beta chain stems from a study of control samples from healthy donors and cancer patients. CDR1 and CDR2 from the germline V gene are SGHDT and YYEEEE. Trimming cost V 2 bases and J 8 bases, with 22 bases left between them. The length of the CDR3 is 17 residues. The method was immunoSEQ multiplex PCR; TCRdb's version includes in-frame clones alone and lacks a portion of them. The table includes just under 100,000 clones, more than 85% detected once. The sample taken for sequencing was blood. The receptor comes from a man aged 18 to 35 in good health. The chain links TRBV5-6 to TRBJ1-4; a possible D gene is TRBD1 (5 bases). The CDR3 reads CASSLSQGTELSEKLFF. CDR3 coding DNA: TGTGCCAGCAGCTTATCGCAGGGTACGGAGTTAAGCGAAAAACTGTTTTTT.